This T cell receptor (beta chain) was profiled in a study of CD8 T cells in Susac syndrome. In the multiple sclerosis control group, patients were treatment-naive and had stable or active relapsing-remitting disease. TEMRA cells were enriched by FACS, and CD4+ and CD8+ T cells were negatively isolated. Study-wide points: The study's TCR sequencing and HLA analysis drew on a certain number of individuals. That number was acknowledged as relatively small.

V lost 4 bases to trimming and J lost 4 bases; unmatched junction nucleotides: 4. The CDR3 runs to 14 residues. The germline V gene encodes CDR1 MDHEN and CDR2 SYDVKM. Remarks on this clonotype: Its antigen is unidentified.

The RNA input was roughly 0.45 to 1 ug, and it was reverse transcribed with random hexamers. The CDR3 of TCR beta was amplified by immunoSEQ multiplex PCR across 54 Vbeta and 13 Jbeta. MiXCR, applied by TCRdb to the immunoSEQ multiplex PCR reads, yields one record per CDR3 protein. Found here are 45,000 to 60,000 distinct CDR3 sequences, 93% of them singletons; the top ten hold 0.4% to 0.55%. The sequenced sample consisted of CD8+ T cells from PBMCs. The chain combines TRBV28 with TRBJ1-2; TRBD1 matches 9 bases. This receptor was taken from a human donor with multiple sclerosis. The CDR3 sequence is CASSYRGQGYGYTF. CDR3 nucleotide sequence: TGTGCCAGCAGTTACAGGGGGCAGGGCTATGGCTACACCTTC.